The 8 T cell receptor beta chains given below trace back to one sample, sequenced in a study of blood T cell repertoires in COVID-19. Measured with immunoSEQ multiplex PCR; TCRdb has only the in-frame clones, and not every one. The repertoire holds around 400,000 clones, with around 87% as singletons. The sequencing input was peripheral blood. Source of these receptors: a woman aged 30 to 39 with COVID-19, enrolled during active disease.

The CDR3: CATRQSETQYF. The CDR3 region has the DNA TGTGCCACCCGACAATCCGAGACCCAGTACTTC. This chain links TRBV10-3 with TRBJ2-5; D is unresolved. The V and J ends lost 10 bases and 5 bases respectively, with 11 bases between them. The germline gives CDR1 ENHRY, CDR2 SYGVKD. This CDR3 is 11 amino acids long.

J is TRBJ2-7 and V is TRBV5-1; 7 bases are shared with TRBD1. The CDR3 runs to 17 residues. The germline gives CDR1 SGHRS, CDR2 YFSETQ. V lost 3 bases, J lost 3 bases, and 15 bases stayed unmatched. CDR3 sequence reads: CASSSIPPGQLSYEQYF. The CDR3 region has the DNA TGCGCCAGCAGCTCAATCCCCCCGGGACAGCTAAGCTACGAGCAGTACTTC. Using reference TRBV5-1 and TRBJ2-7 for the parts outside the CDR3, the full variable domain is KAGVTQTPRYLIKTRGQQVTLSCSPISGHRSVSWYQQTPGQGLQFLFEYFSETQRNKGNFPGRFSGRQFSNSRSEMNVSTLELGDSALYLCASSSIPPGQLSYEQYFGPGTRLTVT.

The chain joins TRBV11-2 to TRBJ2-7; no firm D call. CDR1 is SGHAT, CDR2 FQNNGV, per germline. Trimming removed 1 base at V and 2 bases at J, with 18 bases between. The CDR3 runs to 17 residues. The CDR3 DNA is TGTGCCAGCAGCTTAGTAGACTCCCCAACGAAACCCTACGAGCAGTACTTC. It yields the protein CASSLVDSPTKPYEQYF.

This rearrangement joins TRBV19 to TRBJ1-5; 7 bases agree with TRBD1. The CDR3 extends over 13 amino acids. Germline V lookup: CDR1 LNHDA, CDR2 SQIVND (reference sequence). Unmatched junction bases numbered 0, after V lost 5 bases and J lost 2 bases. CDR3 DNA sequence: TGTGCCAGTAGTCAGGGGGGCAATCAGCCCCAGCATTTT. The encoded protein is CASSQGGNQPQHF.

The chain joins TRBV9 to TRBJ2-7; D may be TRBD2 (6 bases). V was pared by 4 bases and J by 2 bases, with 13 bases between. CDR3 length: 14 residues. Per germline, CDR1 SGDLS and CDR2 YYNGEE. CDR3 residues: CASSFRDSTYEQYF. The DNA of the CDR3 is TGTGCCAGCAGCTTCCGGGACTCCACCTACGAGCAGTACTTC. Variable domain in full (rest from reference TRBV9 and TRBJ2-7): DSGVTQTPKHLITATGQRVTLRCSPRSGDLSVYWYQQSLDQGLQFLIQYYNGEERAKGNILERFSAQQFPDLHSELNLSSLELGDSALYFCASSFRDSTYEQYFGPGTRLTVT.

In this sample, this clone turned up a few times. The V call is TRBV5-6, the J call TRBJ2-1, with 10 bases identical to TRBD2. The V gene end was trimmed by 4 bases and the J gene end by 4 bases; junction bases not matched to a gene: 14. CDR1 is SGHDT and CDR2 is YYEEEE in the germline V gene. The CDR3 spans 18 residues. CDR3 region: CASSTIGLAGESYNEQFF. The CDR3 bases are TGTGCCAGCAGCACGATCGGGCTAGCGGGAGAGTCGTACAATGAGCAGTTCTTC.

CDR3 amino acids: CASSLVASGRPYEQYF. The CDR3 DNA reads as TGCGCCAGCAGCTTGGTTGCTAGCGGGAGGCCCTACGAGCAGTACTTC. The chain uses TRBV5-1 and TRBJ2-7, with TRBD2 matching 11 bases. Germline V CDR1 and CDR2: SGHRS, YFSETQ. The CDR3 length is 16 residues. V lost 0 bases to trimming and J lost 2 bases; unmatched junction nucleotides: 4.

This chain links TRBV2 with TRBJ1-5, with D possibly TRBD1 on 5 matching bases. CDR1 and CDR2 from the germline V gene are SNHLY and FYNNEI. Trimming shortened V by 5 bases and J by 5 bases, and 10 bases separated the two germline ends. The CDR3 has 13 amino acids. For the CDR3, the DNA is TGTGCCAGCAGTAAGACAGCCGATCAGCCCCAGCATTTT. Translating it yields CASSKTADQPQHF.